These 2 T cell receptor beta chains originate from one sample sequenced in a study of human T cells and chemical hapten exposure. Each CDR3 protein is one row after TCRdb ran MiXCR on the RACE reads. The sample contains approximately 350,000 distinct CDR3 sequences, approximately 6.3% of which appear only once. Time point meaning: patch test 1, 2 weeks after DPC sensitization. Regarding treatment: therapeutic diphenylcyclopropenone sensitization with weekly scalp DPC. The specimen comprised whole blood, sampled in connection with sensitization to the hapten diphenylcyclopropenone (DPC). These receptors all come from a woman aged 18-29 years with alopecia areata. Some clones in this sample may be carry-over from other donors' samples.

Turning to this clonotype: This may stem from a read error, because a much larger clone lies one nucleotide away. Since no conserved phenylalanine or tryptophan closes the CDR3, a read error is the likely cause. The chain carries TRBV11-3 and TRBJ2-3, with a possible D match to TRBD2 (7 bases). Germline values: CDR1 SGHNT, CDR2 YENEEA. CDR3 length: 16 amino acids. V lost 5 bases and J lost 5, with 20 bases in between. CDR3 coding DNA: TGTGCCAGCAGCCCTGGGGGGGGCCTACGGGTAGATACGCAGTATTGT. Its translation: CASSPGGGLRVDTQYC.

The chain recombines TRBV4-1 with TRBJ1-5, with 11 bases lining up with TRBD1. Looked up from germline, CDR1 is MGHRA and CDR2 is YSYEKL. The CDR3 is made up of 16 amino acids. V dropped 4 bases and J dropped 9; count of bases not matched to a gene: 11. CDR3 amino acids: CASSPSSGQGEGPQHF. The CDR3 DNA reads as TGCGCCAGCAGCCCTTCCTCGGGACAGGGGGAAGGGCCCCAGCATTTT.